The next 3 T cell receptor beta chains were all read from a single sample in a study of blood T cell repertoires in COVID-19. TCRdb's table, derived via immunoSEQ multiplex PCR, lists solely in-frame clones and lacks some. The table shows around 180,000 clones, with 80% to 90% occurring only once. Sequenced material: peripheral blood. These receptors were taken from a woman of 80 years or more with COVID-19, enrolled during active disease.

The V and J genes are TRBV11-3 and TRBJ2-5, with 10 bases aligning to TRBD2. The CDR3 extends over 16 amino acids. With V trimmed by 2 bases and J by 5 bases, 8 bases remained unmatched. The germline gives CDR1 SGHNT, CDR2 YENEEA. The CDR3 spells CASSLPGGLAKETQYF. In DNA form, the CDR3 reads TGTGCCAGCAGCTTACCTGGGGGACTAGCGAAGGAGACCCAGTACTTC.

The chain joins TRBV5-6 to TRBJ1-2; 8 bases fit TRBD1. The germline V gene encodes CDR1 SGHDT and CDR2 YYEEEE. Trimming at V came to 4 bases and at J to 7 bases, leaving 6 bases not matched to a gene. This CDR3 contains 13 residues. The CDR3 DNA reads TGTGCCAGCAGCCCAGGACAGGGTTCTGGCTACACCTTC. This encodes CASSPGQGSGYTF.

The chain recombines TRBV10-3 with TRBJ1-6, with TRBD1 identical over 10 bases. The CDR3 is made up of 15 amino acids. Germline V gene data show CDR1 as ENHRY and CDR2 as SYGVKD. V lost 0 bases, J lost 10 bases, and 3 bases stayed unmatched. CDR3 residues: CAISESTGGVSPLHF. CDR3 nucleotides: TGTGCCATCAGTGAGTCGACAGGGGGCGTCTCACCCCTCCACTTT.